The present T cell receptor (beta chain) was sequenced within a study of response to subunit inactivated influenza vaccine. V lost 4 bases, J lost 0 bases, and 8 bases lay in between. Germline V lookup: CDR1 SGDLS, CDR2 YYNGEE. The CDR3 consists of 13 residues. In its sample, this clonotype was seen many times. Using its own MiXCR run on the RT-PCR reads, TCRdb lists one record per CDR3 protein. The data hold 540,000 or so distinct CDR3 sequences, with approximately 12% observed a single time. The sequenced sample was PBMCs from blood, obtained 45 days after vaccination. The J gene is TRBJ2-7, the V gene TRBV9, with D possibly matching TRBD1 (5 bases). The clonotype originates from a man aged 45 to 65 who received an inactivated influenza vaccine. CDR3 in amino acids: CASSRGSSYEQYF. The DNA of the CDR3 is TGTGCCAGCAGCAGGGGAAGCTCCTACGAGCAGTACTTC.